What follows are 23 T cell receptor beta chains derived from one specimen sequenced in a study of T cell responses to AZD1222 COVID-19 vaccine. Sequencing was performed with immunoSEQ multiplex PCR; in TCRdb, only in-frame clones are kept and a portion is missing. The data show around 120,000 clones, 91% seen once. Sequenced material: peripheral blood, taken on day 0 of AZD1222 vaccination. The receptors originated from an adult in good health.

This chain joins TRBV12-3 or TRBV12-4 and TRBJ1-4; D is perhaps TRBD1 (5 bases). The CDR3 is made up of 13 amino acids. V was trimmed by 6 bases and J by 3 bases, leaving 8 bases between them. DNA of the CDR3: TGTGCCAGCAGCGGACACCCTAATGAAAAACTGTTTTTT. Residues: CASSGHPNEKLFF.

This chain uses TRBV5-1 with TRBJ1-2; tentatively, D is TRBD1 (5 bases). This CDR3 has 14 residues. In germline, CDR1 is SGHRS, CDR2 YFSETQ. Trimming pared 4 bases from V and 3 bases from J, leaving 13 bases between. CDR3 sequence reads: CASSLTGTDYGYTF. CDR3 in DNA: TGCGCCAGCAGCCTTACCGGGACGGACTATGGCTACACCTTC.

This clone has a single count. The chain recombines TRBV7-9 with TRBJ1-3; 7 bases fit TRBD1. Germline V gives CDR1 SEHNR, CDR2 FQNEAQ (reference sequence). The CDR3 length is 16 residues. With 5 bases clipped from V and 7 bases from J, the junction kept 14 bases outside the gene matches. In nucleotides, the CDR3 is TGTGCCAGCAGCACCCGACAGGGACCAAGCCCGAACACCATATATTTT. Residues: CASSTRQGPSPNTIYF.

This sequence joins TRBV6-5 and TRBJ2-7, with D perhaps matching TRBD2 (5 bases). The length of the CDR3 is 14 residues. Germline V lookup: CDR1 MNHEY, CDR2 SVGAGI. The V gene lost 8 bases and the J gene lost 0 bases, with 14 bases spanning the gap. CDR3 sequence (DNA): TGTGCCAGCGGAGGTCTAGGTAGCTCCTACGAGCAGTACTTC. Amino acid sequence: CASGGLGSSYEQYF.

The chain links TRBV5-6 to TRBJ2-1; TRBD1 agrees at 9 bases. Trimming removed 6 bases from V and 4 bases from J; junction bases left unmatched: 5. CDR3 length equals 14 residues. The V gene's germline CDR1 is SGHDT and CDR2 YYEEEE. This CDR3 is CASTLGTGYNEQFF. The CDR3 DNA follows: TGTGCCAGCACCCTTGGGACAGGGTACAATGAGCAGTTCTTC.

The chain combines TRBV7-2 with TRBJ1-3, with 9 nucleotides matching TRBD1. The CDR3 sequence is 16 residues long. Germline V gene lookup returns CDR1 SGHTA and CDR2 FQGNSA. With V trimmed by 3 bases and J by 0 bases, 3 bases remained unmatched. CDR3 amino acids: CASSFTGGGSGNTIYF. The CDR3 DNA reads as TGTGCCAGCAGCTTCACAGGGGGCGGCTCTGGAAACACCATATATTTT.

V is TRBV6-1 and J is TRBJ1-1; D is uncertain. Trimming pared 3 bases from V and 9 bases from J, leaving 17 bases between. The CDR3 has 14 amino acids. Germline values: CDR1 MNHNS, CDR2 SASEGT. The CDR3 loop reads CASSDGRNSLKAFF. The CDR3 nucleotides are TGTGCCAGCAGTGACGGGCGCAACTCACTTAAAGCTTTCTTT.

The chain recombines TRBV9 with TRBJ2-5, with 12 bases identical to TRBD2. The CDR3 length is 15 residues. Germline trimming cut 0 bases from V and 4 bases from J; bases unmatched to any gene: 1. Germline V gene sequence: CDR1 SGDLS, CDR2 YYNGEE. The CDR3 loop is CASSVGLAGVETQYF. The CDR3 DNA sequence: TGTGCCAGCAGCGTAGGACTAGCGGGAGTAGAGACCCAGTACTTC.

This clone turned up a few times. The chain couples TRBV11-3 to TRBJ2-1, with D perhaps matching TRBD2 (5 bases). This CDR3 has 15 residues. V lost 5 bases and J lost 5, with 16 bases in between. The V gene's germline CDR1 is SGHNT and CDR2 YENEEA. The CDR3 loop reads CASSPHTLGDNEQFF. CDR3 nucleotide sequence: TGTGCCAGCAGCCCCCACACACTAGGTGACAATGAGCAGTTCTTC.

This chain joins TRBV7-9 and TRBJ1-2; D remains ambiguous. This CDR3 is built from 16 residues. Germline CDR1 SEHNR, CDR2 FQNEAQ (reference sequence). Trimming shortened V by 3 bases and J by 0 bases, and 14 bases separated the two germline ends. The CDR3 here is CASSFYGRKTNYGYTF. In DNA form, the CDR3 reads TGTGCCAGCAGCTTCTACGGACGGAAGACTAACTATGGCTACACCTTC.

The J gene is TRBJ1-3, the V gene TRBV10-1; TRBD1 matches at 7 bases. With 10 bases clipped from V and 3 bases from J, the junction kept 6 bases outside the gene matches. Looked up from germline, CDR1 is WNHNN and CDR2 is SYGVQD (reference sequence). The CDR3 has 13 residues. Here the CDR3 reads CANPDRVGNTIYF. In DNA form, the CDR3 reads TGCGCCAACCCAGACAGGGTTGGAAACACCATATATTTT.

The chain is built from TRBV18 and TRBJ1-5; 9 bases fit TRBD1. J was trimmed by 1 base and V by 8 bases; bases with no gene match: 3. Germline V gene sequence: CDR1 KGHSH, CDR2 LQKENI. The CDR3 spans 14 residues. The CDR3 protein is CASAGQGSNQPQHF. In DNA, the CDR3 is TGTGCCAGCGCGGGACAGGGCAGCAATCAGCCCCAGCATTTT.

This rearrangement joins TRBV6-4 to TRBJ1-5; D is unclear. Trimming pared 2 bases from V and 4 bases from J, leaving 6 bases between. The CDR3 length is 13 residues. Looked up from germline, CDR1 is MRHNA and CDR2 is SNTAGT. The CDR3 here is CASSDGENQPQHF. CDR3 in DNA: TGTGCCAGCAGTGACGGGGAAAATCAGCCCCAGCATTTT.

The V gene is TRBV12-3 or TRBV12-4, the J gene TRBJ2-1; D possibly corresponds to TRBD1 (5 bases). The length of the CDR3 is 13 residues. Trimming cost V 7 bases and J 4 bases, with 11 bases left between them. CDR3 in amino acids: CASTGQEYNEQFF. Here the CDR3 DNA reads TGTGCCAGCACAGGACAAGAATACAATGAGCAGTTCTTC.

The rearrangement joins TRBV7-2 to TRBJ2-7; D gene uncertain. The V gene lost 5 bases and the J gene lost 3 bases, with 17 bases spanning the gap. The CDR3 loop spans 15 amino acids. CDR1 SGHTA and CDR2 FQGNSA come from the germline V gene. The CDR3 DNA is TGTGCCAGCAGCCCAATCGAGGATCCTTACTACGAGCAGTACTTC. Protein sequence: CASSPIEDPYYEQYF.

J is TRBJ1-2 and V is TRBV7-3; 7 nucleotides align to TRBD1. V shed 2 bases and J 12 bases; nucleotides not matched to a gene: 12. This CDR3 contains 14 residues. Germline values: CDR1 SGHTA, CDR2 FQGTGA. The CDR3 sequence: CASSLSGGTEENTF. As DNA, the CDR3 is TGTGCCAGCAGCTTATCGGGGGGGACAGAGGAGAACACCTTC. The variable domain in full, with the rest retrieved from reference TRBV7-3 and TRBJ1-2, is GAGVSQTPSNKVTEKGKYVELRCDPISGHTALYWYRQSLGQGPEFLIYFQGTGAADDSGLPNDRFFAVRPEGSVSTLKIQRTERGDSAVYLCASSLSGGTEENTFGSGTRLTVV.

The CDR3 bases are TGTGCCAGCGGTGGGGCTAGCAAGGCAGATACGCAGTATTTT. Protein sequence: CASGGASKADTQYF. This chain uses TRBV2 with TRBJ2-3; possibly TRBD1 or TRBD2 for D (5 bases each). This CDR3 contains 14 residues. Germline CDR1 and CDR2: SNHLY and FYNNEI. V was cut by 8 bases and J by 4 bases, with 16 bases left in between. Full variable domain (remainder filled in from reference TRBV2 and TRBJ2-3): EPEVTQTPSHQVTQMGQEVILRCVPISNHLYFYWYRQILGQKVEFLVSFYNNEISEKSEIFDDQFSVERPDGSNFTLKIRSTKLEDSAMYFCASGGASKADTQYFGPGTRLTVL.

As DNA, the CDR3 is TGTGCCAGCAGCTTGGGGACTAGCGAGAACAATGAGCAGTTCTTC. Translated: CASSLGTSENNEQFF. The rearrangement links TRBV11-3 to TRBJ2-1, with 10 bases matching TRBD2. The germline gives CDR1 SGHNT, CDR2 YENEEA. This CDR3 region has 15 residues. J was trimmed by 5 bases and V by 3 bases; bases with no gene match: 4.

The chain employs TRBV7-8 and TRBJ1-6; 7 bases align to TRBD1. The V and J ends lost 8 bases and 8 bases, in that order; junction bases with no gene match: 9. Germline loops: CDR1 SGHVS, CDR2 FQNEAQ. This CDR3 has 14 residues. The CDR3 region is CASADRVQDSPLHF. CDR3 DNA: TGTGCCAGCGCCGACAGGGTCCAAGATTCACCCCTCCACTTT.

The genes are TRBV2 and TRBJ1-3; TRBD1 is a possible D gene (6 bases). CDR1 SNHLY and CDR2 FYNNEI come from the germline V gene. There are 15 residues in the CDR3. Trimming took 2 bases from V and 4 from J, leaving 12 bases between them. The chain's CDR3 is CASSETGGRGNTIYF. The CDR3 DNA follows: TGTGCCAGCAGTGAAACTGGGGGGCGAGGAAACACCATATATTTT.

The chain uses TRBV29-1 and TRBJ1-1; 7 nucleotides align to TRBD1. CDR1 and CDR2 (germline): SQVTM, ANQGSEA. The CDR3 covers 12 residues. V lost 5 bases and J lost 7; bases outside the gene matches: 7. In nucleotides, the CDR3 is TGCAGCGTTAGGGACAGACAATTTGAAGCTTTCTTT. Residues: CSVRDRQFEAFF.

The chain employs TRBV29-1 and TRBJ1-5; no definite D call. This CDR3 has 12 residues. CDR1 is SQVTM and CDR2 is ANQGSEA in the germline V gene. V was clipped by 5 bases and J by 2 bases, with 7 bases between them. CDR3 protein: CSVSNRNQPQHF. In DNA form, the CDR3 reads TGCAGCGTTTCGAACCGCAATCAGCCCCAGCATTTT.

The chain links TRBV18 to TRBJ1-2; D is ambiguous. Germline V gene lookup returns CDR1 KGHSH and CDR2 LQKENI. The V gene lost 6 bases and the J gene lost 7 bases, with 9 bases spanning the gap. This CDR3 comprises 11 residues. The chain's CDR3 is CASSNRRGYTF. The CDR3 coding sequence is TGTGCCAGCTCGAACCGGCGTGGCTACACCTTC.